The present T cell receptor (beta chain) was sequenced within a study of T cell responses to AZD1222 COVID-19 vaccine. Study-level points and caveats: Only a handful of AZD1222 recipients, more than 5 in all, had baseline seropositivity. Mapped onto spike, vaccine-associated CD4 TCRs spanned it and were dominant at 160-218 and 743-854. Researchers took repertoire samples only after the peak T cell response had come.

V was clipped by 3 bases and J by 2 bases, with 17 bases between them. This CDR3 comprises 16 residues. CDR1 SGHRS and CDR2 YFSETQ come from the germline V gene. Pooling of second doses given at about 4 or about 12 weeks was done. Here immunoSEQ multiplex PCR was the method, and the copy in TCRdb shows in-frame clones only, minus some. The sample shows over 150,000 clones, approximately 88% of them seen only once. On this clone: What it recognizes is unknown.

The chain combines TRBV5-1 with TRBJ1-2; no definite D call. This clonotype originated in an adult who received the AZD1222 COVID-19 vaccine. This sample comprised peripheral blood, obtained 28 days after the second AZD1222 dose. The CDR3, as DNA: TGCGCCAGCAGCTCCCCCACGGTGACGGGGAACTATGGCTACACCTTC. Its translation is CASSSPTVTGNYGYTF.